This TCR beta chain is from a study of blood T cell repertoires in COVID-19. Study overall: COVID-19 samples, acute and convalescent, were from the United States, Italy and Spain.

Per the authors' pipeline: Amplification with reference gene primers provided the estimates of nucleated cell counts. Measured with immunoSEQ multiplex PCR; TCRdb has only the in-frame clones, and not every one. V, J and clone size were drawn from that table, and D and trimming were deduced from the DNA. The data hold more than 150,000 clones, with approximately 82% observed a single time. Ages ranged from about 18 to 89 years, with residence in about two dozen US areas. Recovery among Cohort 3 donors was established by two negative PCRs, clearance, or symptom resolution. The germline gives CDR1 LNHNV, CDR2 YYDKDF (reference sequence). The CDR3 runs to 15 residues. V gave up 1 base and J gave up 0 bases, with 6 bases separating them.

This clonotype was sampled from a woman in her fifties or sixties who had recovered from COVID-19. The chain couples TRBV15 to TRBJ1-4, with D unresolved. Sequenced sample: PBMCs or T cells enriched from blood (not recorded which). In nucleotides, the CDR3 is TGTGCCACCAGCAGAGCGGTGGCAACTAATGAAAAACTGTTTTTT. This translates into CATSRAVATNEKLFF.